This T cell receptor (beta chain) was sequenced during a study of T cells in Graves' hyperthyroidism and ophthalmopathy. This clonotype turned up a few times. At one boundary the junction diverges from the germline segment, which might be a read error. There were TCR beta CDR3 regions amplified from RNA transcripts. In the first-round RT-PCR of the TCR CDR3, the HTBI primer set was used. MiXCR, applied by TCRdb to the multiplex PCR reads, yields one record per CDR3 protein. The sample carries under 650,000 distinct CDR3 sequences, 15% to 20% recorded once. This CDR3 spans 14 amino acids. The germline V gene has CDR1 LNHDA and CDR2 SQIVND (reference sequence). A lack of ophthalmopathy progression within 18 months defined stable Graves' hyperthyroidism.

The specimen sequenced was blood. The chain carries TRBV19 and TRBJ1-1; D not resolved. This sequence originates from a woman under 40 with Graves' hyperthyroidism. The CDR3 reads CASSIGGGNPEAFF. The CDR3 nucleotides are TGTGCCAGTAGTATAGGAGGAGGGAACCCTGAAGCTTTCTTT.